These 2 T cell receptor beta chains share one sample of origin, sequenced in a study of neurological immune-mediated disorders. The time point is: longitudinal time-point 2. TCRdb re-derived calls from the 5' RACE reads in MiXCR, one entry per CDR3 protein. The sample has tens of thousands of distinct CDR3 sequences, 5.8% seen once. Sequenced material: PBMCs. The source of these receptors is a woman between 55 and 75 years old with multiple sclerosis.

There are many counts of this clonotype. The chain carries TRBV9 and TRBJ2-2, with D uncertain. Looked up from germline, CDR1 is SGDLS and CDR2 is YYNGEE. This CDR3 has 16 residues. Trimming removed 5 bases at V and 0 bases at J, with 14 bases between. Here the CDR3 reads CASSPTWQANTGELFF. CDR3 DNA: TGTGCCAGCAGTCCCACGTGGCAGGCGAACACCGGGGAGCTGTTTTTT.

The genes are TRBV5-6 and TRBJ2-2, with 9 bases fitting TRBD1. The CDR3 runs 15 residues. Germline values: CDR1 SGHDT, CDR2 YYEEEE. Trimming removed 7 bases from V and 5 bases from J; junction bases left unmatched: 9. CDR3 in DNA: TGTGCCAGCCGTTCCGGGACAGGGTATACCGGGGAGCTGTTTTTT. This translates into CASRSGTGYTGELFF.